This TCR beta chain comes out of a study of blood T cell repertoires in COVID-19. Study as a whole: The analysed material was cDNA or gDNA that came from T cells, B-cell-depleted T cells, or PBMCs.

In assigning cohorts, the study relied on participant-reported clinical history. Recovered Cohort 3 donors showed two negative PCRs, clearance, or symptom resolution. Only in-frame clones appear in the TCRdb table, and some are missing; sequencing was by immunoSEQ multiplex PCR. The table has more than 250,000 clones, 87% seen once. Germline V gives CDR1 GTSNPN, CDR2 SVGIG (reference sequence). CDR3 size: 16 residues. Trimming stripped 3 bases from V and 0 bases from J, with 14 bases between. This clone was seen just once. The source of this sequence is a woman aged 30 to 39 who had recovered from COVID-19. The gene calls are TRBV30 and TRBJ2-2; D might be TRBD2 (6 bases). Sample: PBMCs or T cells enriched from blood (not recorded which). The CDR3 DNA reads TGTGCCTGGAGCGTAGGGAGACTAGCGAACACCGGGGAGCTGTTTTTT. It translates to CAWSVGRLANTGELFF.